A selection of T cell receptor beta chains follows, all from one sample in a study of early T cells in non-severe SARS-CoV-2 infection. TCRdb itself ran the 5' RACE reads through MiXCR, one entry per CDR3 protein. The sample holds 42,000 or so distinct CDR3 sequences, about 6% seen once. The sequences come from whole blood, collected at baseline. Receptor source: an adult who was a healthcare worker with PCR-confirmed SARS-CoV-2 infection or an uninfected control (not recorded which). CDR3s include the opening cysteine and the closing phenylalanine or tryptophan. The D gene is left open where the match is weak. Clone size is given for some rows only: seen once, a few or many times, or a class if the clone is expanded.

>TRBV6-2/TRBV6-3|TRBJ1-1|NA|many
CASSYPGGGVTEAFF
TGTGCCAGCAGTTACCCTGGCGGGGGCGTAACTGAAGCTTTCTTT
>TRBV10-3|TRBJ2-7|NA|few
CAISELRAYEQYF
TGTGCCATCAGTGAACTCAGAGCCTACGAGCAGTACTTC
>TRBV28|TRBJ2-5|NA|NA
CASSLSLGLRSQETQYF
TGTGCCAGCAGTTTATCCCTAGGACTGCGATCCCAAGAGACCCAGTACTTC
>TRBV7-2|TRBJ1-3|NA|many
CASSLVQNTIYF
TGTGCCAGCAGCTTAGTACAGAACACCATATATTTT
>TRBV5-4|TRBJ1-1|TRBD1|many
CASSKSGGGTEAFF
TGTGCCAGCAGCAAGTCAGGGGGCGGCACTGAAGCTTTCTTT
>TRBV28|TRBJ1-2|NA|many
CASSFMPTNYGYTF
TGTGCCAGCAGTTTTATGCCGACTAACTATGGCTACACCTTC
>TRBV7-9|TRBJ1-2|TRBD1|many
CASSPSGQAYGYTF
TGTGCCAGCAGCCCATCTGGACAGGCGTATGGCTACACCTTC
>TRBV4-3|TRBJ2-1|TRBD1|NA
CASSHSQGAHSYNEQFF
TGCGCCAGCAGCCATTCACAGGGGGCCCACTCCTACAATGAGCAGTTCTTC
>TRBV9|TRBJ1-1|NA|many
CASSVGGETEAFF
TGTGCCAGCAGCGTAGGAGGTGAAACTGAAGCTTTCTTT
>TRBV3-1|TRBJ1-3|NA|many
CASSQERGSGNTIYF
TGTGCCAGCAGCCAAGAACGGGGCTCTGGAAACACCATATATTTT
>TRBV11-2|TRBJ2-2|NA|NA
CASLGNTGELFF
TGTGCCAGCCTAGGGAACACCGGGGAGCTGTTTTTT
>TRBV7-9|TRBJ1-6|NA|many
CASLRTANSPLHF
TGTGCCAGCCTGAGGACAGCTAATTCACCCCTCCACTTT
>TRBV4-3|TRBJ2-2|TRBD1|many
CASSQDQGQGTGELFF
TGCGCCAGCAGCCAAGATCAAGGACAGGGTACCGGGGAGCTGTTTTTT